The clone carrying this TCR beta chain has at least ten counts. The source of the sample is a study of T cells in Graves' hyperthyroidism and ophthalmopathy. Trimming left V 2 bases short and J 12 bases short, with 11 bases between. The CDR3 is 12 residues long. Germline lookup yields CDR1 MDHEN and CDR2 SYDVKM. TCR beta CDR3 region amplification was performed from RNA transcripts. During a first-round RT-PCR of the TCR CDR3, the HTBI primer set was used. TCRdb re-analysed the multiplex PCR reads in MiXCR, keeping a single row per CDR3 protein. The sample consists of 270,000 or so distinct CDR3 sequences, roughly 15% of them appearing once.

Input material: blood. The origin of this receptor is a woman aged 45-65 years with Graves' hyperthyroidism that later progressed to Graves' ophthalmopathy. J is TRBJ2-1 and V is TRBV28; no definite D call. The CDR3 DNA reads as TGTGCCAGCAGTTTACAGTCGGAAAGGCAGTTCTTC. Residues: CASSLQSERQFF.